This T cell receptor (beta chain) came from a study of blood T cells in healthy people across ages. Study-wide points: The CMV status of each donor remained undetermined, and this could have confounded shifts in expanded clonotypes.

This clonotype was seen a few times. What it binds is unknown. A much larger clone sits a single nucleotide away, making a read error possible. PCR was performed a second time for roughly 7 to 12 cycles using a sample-barcoded 5' primer and a J-beta primer mix. Every sample returned 2.5 million or more CDR3-containing paired-end reads. Each CDR3 protein is one row after TCRdb ran MiXCR on the 5' RACE reads. The table includes some 930,000 distinct CDR3 sequences, roughly 29% detected once. Separately, the same data were catalogued under a study of T cells of mothers and their children. That publication notes: All donors were healthy and Caucasian; they were a few mothers and their six children.

Source material: blood. This receptor was identified in a woman aged 40 to 50 in good health.

The DNA of the CDR3 is TGTGCCAGCAGCCATCGTCGCAGGCAAAAGACCCAGTACTTC. It translates to CASSHRRRQKTQYF. V usage is TRBV14 and J usage is TRBJ2-5; no firm D call. The CDR3 runs to 14 residues. Germline V gene lookup returns CDR1 SGHDN and CDR2 FVKESK. V was shortened by 3 bases and J by 6 bases, with 14 bases between the two germline ends. Supplemented by reference TRBV14 and TRBJ2-5, the full variable domain reads EAGVTQFPSHSVIEKGQTVTLRCDPISGHDNLYWYRRVMGKEIKFLLHFVKESKQDESGMPNNRFLAERTGGTYSTLKVQPAELEDSGVYFCASSHRRRQKTQYFGPGTRLLVL.